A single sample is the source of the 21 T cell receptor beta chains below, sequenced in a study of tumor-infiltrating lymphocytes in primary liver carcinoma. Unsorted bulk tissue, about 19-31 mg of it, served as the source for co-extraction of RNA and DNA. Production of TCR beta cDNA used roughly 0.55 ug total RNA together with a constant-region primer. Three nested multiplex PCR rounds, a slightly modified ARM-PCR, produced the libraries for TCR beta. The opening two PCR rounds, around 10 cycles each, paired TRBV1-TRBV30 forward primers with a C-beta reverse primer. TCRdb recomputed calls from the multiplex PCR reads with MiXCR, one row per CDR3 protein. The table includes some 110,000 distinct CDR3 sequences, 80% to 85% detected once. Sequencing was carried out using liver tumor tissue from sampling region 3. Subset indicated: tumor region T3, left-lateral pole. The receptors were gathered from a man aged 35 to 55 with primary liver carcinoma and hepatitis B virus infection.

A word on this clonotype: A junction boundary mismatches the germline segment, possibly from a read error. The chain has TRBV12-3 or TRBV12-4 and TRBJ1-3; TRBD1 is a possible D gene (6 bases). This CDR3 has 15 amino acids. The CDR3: CASGFGAATGNTIYF. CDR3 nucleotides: TGTGCCAGCGGTTTTGGGGCAGCAACAGGGAACACCATATATTTT.

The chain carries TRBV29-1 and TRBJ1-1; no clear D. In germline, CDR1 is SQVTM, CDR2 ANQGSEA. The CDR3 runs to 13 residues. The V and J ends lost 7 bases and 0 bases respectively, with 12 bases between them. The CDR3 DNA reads TGCAGCGAGGGAGGCAGCCTGAACACTGAAGCTTTCTTT. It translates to CSEGGSLNTEAFF.

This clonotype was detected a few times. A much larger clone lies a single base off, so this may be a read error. CDR3 in amino acids: CASSYSIGTANSPLHF. The CDR3 DNA follows: TGTGCCAGCAGCTACTCCATCGGGACAGCTAATTCACCCCTCCACTTT. This chain joins TRBV5-8 and TRBJ1-6; 7 bases fit TRBD1. CDR3 length equals 16 residues. The germline V gene has CDR1 SGHTS and CDR2 YDEGEE. V lost 3 bases to trimming and J lost 6 bases; unmatched junction nucleotides: 9.

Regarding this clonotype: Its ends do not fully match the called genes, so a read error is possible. CDR3 amino acids: CASSYEHFNQPQHF. Here the CDR3 DNA reads TGTGCCAGCAGTTACGAACATTTCAATCAGCCACAGCATTTT. The chain links TRBV6-6 to TRBJ1-5; no reliable D call. The CDR3 runs 14 residues. CDR1 is MNHNY and CDR2 is SVGAGI in the germline V gene (reference sequence).

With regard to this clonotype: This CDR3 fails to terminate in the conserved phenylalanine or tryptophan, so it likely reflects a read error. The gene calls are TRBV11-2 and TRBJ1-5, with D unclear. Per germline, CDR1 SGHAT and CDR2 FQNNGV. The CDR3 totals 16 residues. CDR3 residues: CACSLGDTGWAQSQHS. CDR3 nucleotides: TGTGCCTGCAGCTTAGGAGACACGGGTTGGGCTCAGTCCCAGCATTCT.

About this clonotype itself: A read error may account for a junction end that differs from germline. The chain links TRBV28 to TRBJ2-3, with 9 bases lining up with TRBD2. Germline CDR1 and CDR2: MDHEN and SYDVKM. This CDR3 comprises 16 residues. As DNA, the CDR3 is TGTGCTAGCAGTCCTGGACTAGCGAGAAAGGTAGATACGCAGTATTTT. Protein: CASSPGLARKVDTQYF.

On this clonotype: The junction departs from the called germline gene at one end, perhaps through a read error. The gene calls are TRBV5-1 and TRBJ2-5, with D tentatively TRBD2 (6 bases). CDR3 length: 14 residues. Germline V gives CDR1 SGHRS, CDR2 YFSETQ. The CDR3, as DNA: TGCGCCAGCAGGAGTGGGAGGCGTCAAGAAACCCAGTACTTC. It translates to CASRSGRRQETQYF.

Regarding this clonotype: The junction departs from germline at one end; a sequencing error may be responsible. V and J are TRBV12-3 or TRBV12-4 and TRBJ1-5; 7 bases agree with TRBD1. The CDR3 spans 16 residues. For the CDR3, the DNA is TGTACCAGCAGTTTAGGGGGCCAGTATAACAATCAGCCCCAGCATTTT. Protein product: CTSSLGGQYNNQPQHF.

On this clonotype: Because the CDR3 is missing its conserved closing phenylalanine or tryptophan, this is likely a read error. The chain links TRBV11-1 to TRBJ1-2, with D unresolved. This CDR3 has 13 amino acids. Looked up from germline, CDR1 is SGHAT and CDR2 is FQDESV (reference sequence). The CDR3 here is CACSLVRNYVYTY. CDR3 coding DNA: TGTGCCTGCAGCTTGGTCCGTAACTATGTCTACACCTAC.

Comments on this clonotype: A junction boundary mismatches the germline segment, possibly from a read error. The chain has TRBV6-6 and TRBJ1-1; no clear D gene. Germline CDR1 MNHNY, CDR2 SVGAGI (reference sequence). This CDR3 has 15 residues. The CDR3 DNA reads TGTGCCGGCAGTATTCCATCGGCGCGGGACACTGAAGCTTTCTTT. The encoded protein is CAGSIPSARDTEAFF.

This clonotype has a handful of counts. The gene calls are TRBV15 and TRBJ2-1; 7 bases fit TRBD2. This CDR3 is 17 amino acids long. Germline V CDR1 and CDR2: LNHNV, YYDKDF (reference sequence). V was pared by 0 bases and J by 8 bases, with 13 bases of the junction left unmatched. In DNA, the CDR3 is TGTGCCACCAGCAGAGACACGGGAGGTTTATCTTATGATGAGCAGTTCTTC. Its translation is CATSRDTGGLSYDEQFF.

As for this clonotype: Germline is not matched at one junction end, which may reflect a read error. The CDR3 DNA is TGTGCCGGCAGCTTAGCGGATGCGCCCAAGCCTTTT. It encodes CAGSLADAPKPF. The chain is built from TRBV7-9 and TRBJ1-5; D remains unclear. This CDR3 is 12 amino acids long. Germline CDR1 is SEHNR and CDR2 is FQNEAQ (reference sequence).

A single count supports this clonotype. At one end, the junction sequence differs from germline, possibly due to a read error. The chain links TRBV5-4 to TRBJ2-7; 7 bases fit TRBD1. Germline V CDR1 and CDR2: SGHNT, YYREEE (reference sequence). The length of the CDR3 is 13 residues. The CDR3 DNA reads TGTGCCAGGAGCGGACAGGACTCCTACGAACAGTACTTC. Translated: CARSGQDSYEQYF.

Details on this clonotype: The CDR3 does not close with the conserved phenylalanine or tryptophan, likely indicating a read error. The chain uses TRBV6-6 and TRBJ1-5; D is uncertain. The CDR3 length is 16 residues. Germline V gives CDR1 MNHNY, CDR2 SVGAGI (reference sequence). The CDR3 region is CAGSYSTGMSNQPQHL. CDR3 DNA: TGTGCCGGCAGTTACTCAACGGGGATGAGCAATCAGCCCCAGCATCTT.

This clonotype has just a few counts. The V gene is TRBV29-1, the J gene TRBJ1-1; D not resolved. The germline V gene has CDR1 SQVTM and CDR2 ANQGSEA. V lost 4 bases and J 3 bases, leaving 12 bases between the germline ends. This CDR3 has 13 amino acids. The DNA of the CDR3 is TGCAGCGTTGGGACGGGCGGCGACACTGAAGCTTTCTTT. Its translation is CSVGTGGDTEAFF.

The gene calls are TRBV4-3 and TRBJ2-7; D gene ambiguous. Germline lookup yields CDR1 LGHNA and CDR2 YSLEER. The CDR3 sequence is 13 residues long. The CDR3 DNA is TGCGTCAGTAACCAAGATCTGCCCTGCGAGCAGTACTTC. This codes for CVSNQDLPCEQYF.

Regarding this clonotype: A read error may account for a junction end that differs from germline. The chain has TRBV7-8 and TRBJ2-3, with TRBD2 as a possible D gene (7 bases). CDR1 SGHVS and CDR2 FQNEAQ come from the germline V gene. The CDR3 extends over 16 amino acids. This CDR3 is CANSSTRGGYSYTQYF. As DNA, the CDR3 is TGTGCCAACAGCTCAACAAGGGGGGGATATTCGTATACGCAGTATTTT.

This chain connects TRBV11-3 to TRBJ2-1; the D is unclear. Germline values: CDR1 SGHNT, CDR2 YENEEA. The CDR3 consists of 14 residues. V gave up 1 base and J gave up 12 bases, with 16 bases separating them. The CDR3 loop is CASSLGLSNNRQFF. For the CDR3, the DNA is TGTGCCAGCAGCTTAGGCCTCTCGAACAATAGGCAGTTCTTC. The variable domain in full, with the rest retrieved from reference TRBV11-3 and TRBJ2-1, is EAGVVQSPRYKIIEKKQPVAFWCNPISGHNTLYWYLQNLGQGPELLIRYENEEAVDDSQLPKDRFSAERLKGVDSTLKIQPAELGDSAVYLCASSLGLSNNRQFFGPGTRLTVL.

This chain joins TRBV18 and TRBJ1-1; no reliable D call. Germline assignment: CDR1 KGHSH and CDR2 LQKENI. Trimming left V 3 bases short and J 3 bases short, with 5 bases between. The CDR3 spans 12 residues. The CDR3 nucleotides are TGTGCCAGCTCACCGGTACACACTGAAGCTTTCTTT. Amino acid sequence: CASSPVHTEAFF. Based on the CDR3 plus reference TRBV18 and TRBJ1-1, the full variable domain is NAGVMQNPRHLVRRRGQEARLRCSPMKGHSHVYWYRQLPEEGLKFMVYLQKENIIDESGMPKERFSAEFPKEGPSILRIQQVVRGDSAAYFCASSPVHTEAFFGQGTRLTVV.

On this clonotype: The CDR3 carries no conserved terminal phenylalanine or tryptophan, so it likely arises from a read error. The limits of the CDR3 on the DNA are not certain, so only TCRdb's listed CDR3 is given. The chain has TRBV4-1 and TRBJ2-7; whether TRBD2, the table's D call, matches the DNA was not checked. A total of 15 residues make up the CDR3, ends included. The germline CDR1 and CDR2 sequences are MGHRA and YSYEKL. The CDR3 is CASSRPDSLSYEQYI.

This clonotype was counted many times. Here the CDR3 reads CASSEGAGQGLEQYF. CDR3 bases: TGTGCCAGCAGTGAGGGTGCGGGACAGGGGCTCGAGCAGTACTTC. This chain links TRBV2 with TRBJ2-7; 10 bases align to TRBD1. Germline loops: CDR1 SNHLY, CDR2 FYNNEI. This CDR3 region has 15 residues. V was clipped by 3 bases and J by 6 bases; unmatched bases: 8.